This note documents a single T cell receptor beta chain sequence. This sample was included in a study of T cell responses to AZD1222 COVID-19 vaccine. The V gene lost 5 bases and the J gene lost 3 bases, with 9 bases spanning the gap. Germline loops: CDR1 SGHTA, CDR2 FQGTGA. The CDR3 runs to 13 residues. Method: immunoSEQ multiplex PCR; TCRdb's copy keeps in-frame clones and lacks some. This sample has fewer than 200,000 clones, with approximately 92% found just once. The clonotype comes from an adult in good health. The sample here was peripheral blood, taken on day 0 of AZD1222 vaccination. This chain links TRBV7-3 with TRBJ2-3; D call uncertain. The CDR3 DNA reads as TGTGCCAGCAGCCCGACGTGGACAGATACGCAGTATTTT. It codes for CASSPTWTDTQYF. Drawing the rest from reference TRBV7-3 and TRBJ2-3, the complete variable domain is GAGVSQTPSNKVTEKGKYVELRCDPISGHTALYWYRQSLGQGPEFLIYFQGTGAADDSGLPNDRFFAVRPEGSVSTLKIQRTERGDSAVYLCASSPTWTDTQYFGPGTRLTVL.